The 7 T cell receptor beta chains reported below all come from one sample, sequenced in a study of T-cell reconstitution after alpha-beta-depleted transplantation in children. Unique molecular identifiers were built into the TCRbeta library. MiXCR, run by TCRdb on the PCR reads, gives a single entry per CDR3 protein. The sample has some 600,000 distinct CDR3 sequences; over 15% are singletons. The source material was PBMCs from the stem cell graft donor, sampled from the stem cell graft. All receptors come from a human donor who donated a stem cell graft to a child with acute myeloid leukemia.

This clonotype was picked up a small number of times. The V gene is TRBV5-1, the J gene TRBJ1-1; unclear D gene. CDR3 length equals 13 residues. Germline CDR1 and CDR2: SGHRS and YFSETQ. V lost 4 bases, J lost 1 base, and 8 bases lay in between. CDR3: CASSNGRNTEAFF. CDR3 DNA sequence: TGCGCCAGCAGCAATGGGAGGAACACTGAAGCTTTCTTT.

Only a few counts were recorded for this clonotype. The chain joins TRBV7-2 to TRBJ2-4; D is perhaps TRBD1 (6 bases). CDR3 length equals 15 residues. Trimming stripped 1 base from V and 8 bases from J, with 15 bases between. Germline CDR1 reads SGHTA; CDR2 reads FQGNSA. CDR3: CASSLVGTSDDIQYF. The DNA of the CDR3 is TGTGCCAGCAGCTTAGTAGGGACATCGGATGACATTCAGTACTTC.

The rearrangement links TRBV15 to TRBJ1-1, with D possibly matching TRBD1 (6 bases). Germline CDR1 reads LNHNV; CDR2 reads YYDKDF (reference sequence). The CDR3 is 13 residues long. V dropped 0 bases and J dropped 4 bases, with 6 bases sitting between them. The DNA for the CDR3 is TGTGCCACCAGCAGAGAAGGGGGCACTGAAGCTTTCTTT. Protein: CATSREGGTEAFF.

This clonotype was seen a handful of times. The V call is TRBV7-2, the J call TRBJ1-2; D ambiguous. Trimming stripped 1 base from V and 1 base from J, with 10 bases between. Germline V gene data show CDR1 as SGHTA and CDR2 as FQGNSA. This CDR3 is 15 amino acids long. CDR3 loop: CASSLGGYINYGYTF. The DNA for the CDR3 is TGTGCCAGCAGCTTAGGTGGATACATTAACTATGGCTACACCTTC.

The rearrangement joins TRBV18 to TRBJ1-2; D call uncertain. CDR1 and CDR2 (germline): KGHSH, LQKENI. V lost 3 bases to trimming and J lost 0 bases, with 11 bases between them. The CDR3 covers 15 residues. This CDR3 is CASSPVYGANYGYTF. The CDR3 region has the DNA TGTGCCAGCTCACCGGTTTACGGAGCTAACTATGGCTACACCTTC.

The chain is built from TRBV12-3 or TRBV12-4 and TRBJ1-1; D unclear. The CDR3 sequence is 14 residues long. Trimming removed 3 bases at V and 1 base at J, with 9 bases between. The CDR3 coding sequence is TGTGCCAGCAGTTTTTTGGCCAGGAACACTGAAGCTTTCTTT. Its translation: CASSFLARNTEAFF.

This clonotype was counted ten times or more. The gene calls are TRBV12-3 or TRBV12-4 and TRBJ1-6; D is uncertain. The CDR3 runs 11 residues. The V end was cut by 4 bases, the J end by 9 bases, with 4 bases between. The CDR3 here is CASSYGSPLHF. The CDR3 bases are TGTGCCAGCAGTTATGGTTCACCCCTCCACTTT.